This T cell receptor (beta chain) appears in the sequencing data of a study of HIV-infected patients and healthy controls. This clonotype was picked up a small number of times. Deletions cut 6 bases from V and 4 bases from J, with 15 bases between. The CDR3 is made up of 14 amino acids. Germline values: CDR1 MNHNY, CDR2 SVGAGI (reference sequence). MiXCR was run by TCRdb on the 5' RACE reads, yielding one entry per CDR3 protein. The sample has around 67,000 distinct CDR3 sequences; around 16% are singletons. Sequenced: CD4+ T cells from blood. The rearrangement links TRBV6-6 to TRBJ1-2; a weak D match, TRBD1 (5 bases). The origin of this receptor is a human donor in good health. The CDR3 loop reads CASSDPQQAYGYTF. CDR3 in DNA: TGTGCCAGCAGCGACCCCCAACAGGCCTATGGCTACACCTTC.